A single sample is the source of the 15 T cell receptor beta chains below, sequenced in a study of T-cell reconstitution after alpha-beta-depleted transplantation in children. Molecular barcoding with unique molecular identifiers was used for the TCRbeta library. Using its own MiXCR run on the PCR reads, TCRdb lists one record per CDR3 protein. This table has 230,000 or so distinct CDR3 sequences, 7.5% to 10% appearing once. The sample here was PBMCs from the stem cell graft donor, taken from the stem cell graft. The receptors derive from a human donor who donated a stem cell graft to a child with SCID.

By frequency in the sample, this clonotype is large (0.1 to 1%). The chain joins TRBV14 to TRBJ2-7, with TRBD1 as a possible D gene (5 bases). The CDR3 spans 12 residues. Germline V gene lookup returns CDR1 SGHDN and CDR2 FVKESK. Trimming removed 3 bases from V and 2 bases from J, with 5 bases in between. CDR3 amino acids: CASSHRAYEQYF. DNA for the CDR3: TGTGCCAGCAGCCACAGGGCCTACGAGCAGTACTTC.

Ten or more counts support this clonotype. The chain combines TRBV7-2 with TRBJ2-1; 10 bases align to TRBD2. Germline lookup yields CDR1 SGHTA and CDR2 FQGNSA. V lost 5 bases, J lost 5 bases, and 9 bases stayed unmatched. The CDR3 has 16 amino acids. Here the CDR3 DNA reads TGTGCCAGCAGCCCTTCTAGCGGGGGTTTCGACAATGAGCAGTTCTTC. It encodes CASSPSSGGFDNEQFF.

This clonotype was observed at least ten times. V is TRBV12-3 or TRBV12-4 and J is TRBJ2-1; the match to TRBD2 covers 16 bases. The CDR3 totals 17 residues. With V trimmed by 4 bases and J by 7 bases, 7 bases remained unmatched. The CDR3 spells CASSSGGLAGGLNEQFF. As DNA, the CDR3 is TGTGCCAGCAGTTCCGGGGGACTAGCGGGGGGGTTAAATGAGCAGTTCTTC.

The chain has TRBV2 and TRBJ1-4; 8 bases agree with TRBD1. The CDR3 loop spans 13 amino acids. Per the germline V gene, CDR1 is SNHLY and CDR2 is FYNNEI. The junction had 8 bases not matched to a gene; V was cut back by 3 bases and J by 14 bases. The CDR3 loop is CASSEERTGRLFF. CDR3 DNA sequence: TGTGCCAGCAGTGAGGAAAGGACAGGGCGCCTGTTTTTT.

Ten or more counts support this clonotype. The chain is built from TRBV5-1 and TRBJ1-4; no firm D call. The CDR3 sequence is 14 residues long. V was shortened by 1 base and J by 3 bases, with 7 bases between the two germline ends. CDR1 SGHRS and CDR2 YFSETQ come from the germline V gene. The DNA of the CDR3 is TGCGCCAGCAGCTTGCCAGGACCTAATGAAAAACTGTTTTTT. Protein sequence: CASSLPGPNEKLFF.

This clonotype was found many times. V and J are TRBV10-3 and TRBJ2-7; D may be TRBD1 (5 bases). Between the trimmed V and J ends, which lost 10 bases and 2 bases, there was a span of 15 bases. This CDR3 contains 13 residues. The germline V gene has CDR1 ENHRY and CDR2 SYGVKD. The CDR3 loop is CATTGPSTYEQYF. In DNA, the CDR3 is TGTGCCACCACAGGTCCGTCTACCTACGAGCAGTACTTC.

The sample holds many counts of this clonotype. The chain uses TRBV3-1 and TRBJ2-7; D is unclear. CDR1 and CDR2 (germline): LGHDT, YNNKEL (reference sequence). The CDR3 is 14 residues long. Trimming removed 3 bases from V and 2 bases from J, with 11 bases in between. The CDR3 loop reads CASSQGLIPYEQYF. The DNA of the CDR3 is TGTGCCAGCAGCCAGGGCTTGATCCCCTACGAGCAGTACTTC.

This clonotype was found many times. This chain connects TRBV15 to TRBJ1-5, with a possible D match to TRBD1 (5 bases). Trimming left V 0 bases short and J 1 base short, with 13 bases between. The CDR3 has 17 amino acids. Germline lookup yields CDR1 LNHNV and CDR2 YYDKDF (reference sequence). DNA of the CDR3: TGTGCCACCAGCAGAGAGAAGGGGCCGTGGAGCAATCAGCCCCAGCATTTT. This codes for CATSREKGPWSNQPQHF.

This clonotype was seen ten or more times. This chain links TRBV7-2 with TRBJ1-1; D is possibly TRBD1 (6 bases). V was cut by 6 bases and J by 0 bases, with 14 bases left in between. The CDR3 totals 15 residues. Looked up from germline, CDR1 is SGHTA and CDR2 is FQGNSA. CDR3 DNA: TGTGCCAGCAGTCGAATAGGGGGGTTGAACACTGAAGCTTTCTTT. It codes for CASSRIGGLNTEAFF. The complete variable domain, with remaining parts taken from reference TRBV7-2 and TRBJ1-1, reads GAGVSQSPSNKVTEKGKDVELRCDPISGHTALYWYRQSLGQGLEFLIYFQGNSAPDKSGLPSDRFSAERTGGSVSTLTIQRTQQEDSAVYLCASSRIGGLNTEAFFGQGTRLTVV.

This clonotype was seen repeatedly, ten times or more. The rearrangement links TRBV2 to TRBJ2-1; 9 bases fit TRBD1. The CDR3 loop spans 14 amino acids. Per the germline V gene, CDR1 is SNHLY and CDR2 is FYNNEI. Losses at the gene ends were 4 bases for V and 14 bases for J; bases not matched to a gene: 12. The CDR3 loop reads CASSVTTGGGEKFF. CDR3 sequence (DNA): TGTGCCAGCAGTGTTACAACAGGGGGCGGCGAAAAGTTCTTC.

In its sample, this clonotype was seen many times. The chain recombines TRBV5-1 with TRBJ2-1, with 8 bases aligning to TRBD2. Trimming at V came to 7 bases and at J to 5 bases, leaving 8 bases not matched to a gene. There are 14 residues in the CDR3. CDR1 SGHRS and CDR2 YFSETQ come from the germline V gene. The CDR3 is CASAGGHADNEQFF. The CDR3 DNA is TGCGCCAGCGCGGGGGGCCACGCAGACAATGAGCAGTTCTTC. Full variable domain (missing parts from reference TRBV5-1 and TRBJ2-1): KAGVTQTPRYLIKTRGQQVTLSCSPISGHRSVSWYQQTPGQGLQFLFEYFSETQRNKGNFPGRFSGRQFSNSRSEMNVSTLELGDSALYLCASAGGHADNEQFFGPGTRLTVL.

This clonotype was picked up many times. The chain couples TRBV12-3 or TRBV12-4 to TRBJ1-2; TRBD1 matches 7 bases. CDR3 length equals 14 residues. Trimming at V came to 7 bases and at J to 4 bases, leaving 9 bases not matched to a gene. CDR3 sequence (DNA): TGTGCCAGCACCGGGCGGACAGGCCGCTATGGCTACACCTTC. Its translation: CASTGRTGRYGYTF.

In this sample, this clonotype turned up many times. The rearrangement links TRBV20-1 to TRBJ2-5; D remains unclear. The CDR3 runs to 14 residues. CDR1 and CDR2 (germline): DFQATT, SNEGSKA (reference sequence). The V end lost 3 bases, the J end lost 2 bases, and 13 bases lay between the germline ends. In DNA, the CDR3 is TGCAGTGCTAGTGACGGCAGCCGACAAGAGACCCAGTACTTC. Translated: CSASDGSRQETQYF.

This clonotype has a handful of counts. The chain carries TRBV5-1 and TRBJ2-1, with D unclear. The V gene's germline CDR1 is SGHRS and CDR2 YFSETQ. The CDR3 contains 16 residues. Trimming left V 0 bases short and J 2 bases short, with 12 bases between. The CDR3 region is CASSLVVVNTYNEQFF. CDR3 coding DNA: TGCGCCAGCAGCTTGGTGGTAGTGAACACCTACAATGAGCAGTTCTTC.

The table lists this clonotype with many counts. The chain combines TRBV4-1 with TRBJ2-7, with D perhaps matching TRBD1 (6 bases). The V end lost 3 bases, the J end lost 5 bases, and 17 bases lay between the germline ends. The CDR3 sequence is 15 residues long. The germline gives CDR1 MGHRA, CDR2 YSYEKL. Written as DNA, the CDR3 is TGCGCCAGCAGCCAGGTGATCACCACAGGGAACGAGCAGTACTTC. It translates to CASSQVITTGNEQYF.